This T cell receptor (beta chain) was profiled in a study of cytomegalovirus exposure and HLA in healthy donors. Details on this clone: The antigen is unknown.

The germline V gene encodes CDR1 LNHNV and CDR2 YYDKDF (reference sequence). The CDR3 runs to 18 residues. General study results and limits: As was reported, the classifier diagnosed cytomegalovirus status with high specificity and sensitivity. Earlier results showed most TCR beta V segments being productive about 87% or about 30% of the time. An Asian-associated ancestry cluster reportedly showed fewer N-insertions than the approximately 700-donor mean in a later analysis.

The PCR was carried out with 60 Vbeta primers and 13 Jbeta primers. In the original workflow: Counted up in a later analysis, unique TCR beta chains came to 60 million to 95 million, with around 10 million shared. Method: immunoSEQ multiplex PCR; TCRdb's copy keeps in-frame clones and lacks some. V and J calls and clone size are given by that table; D and trimming were obtained from the DNA. Altogether under 200,000 clones are present, 81% being singletons, with the ten largest covering approximately 1.2%. The chain links TRBV15 to TRBJ2-5; D is perhaps TRBD2 (6 bases). The closer fit of TRBJ2-7 to the DNA end suggests the J call may be wrong. The clonotype comes from a man aged 45 to 65 in good health and CMV-seropositive. Sequenced material: PBMCs. As DNA, the CDR3 is TGTGCCACCAGCAGAGTAACCCCCGAGCGGGCCAGCTCCTACGAGCAGTACTTC. Encoded protein: CATSRVTPERASSYEQYF.